The 30 T cell receptor beta chains given below trace back to one sample, sequenced in a study of siplizumab effects on memory and regulatory T cells. Some clones are missing from TCRdb's copy, which holds only in-frame ones; the method was immunoSEQ multiplex PCR. This sample has approximately 100,000 clones, with roughly nine tenths found just once. Sequenced: Tregs sorted from blood. These receptors were obtained from a human donor in good health.

The V call is TRBV6-5, the J call TRBJ1-1; D is perhaps TRBD1 (5 bases). Germline V gene data show CDR1 as MNHEY and CDR2 as SVGAGI. The CDR3 sequence is 13 residues long. The V end was cut by 6 bases, the J end by 0 bases, with 8 bases between. The CDR3 spells CASRRGLNTEAFF. CDR3 nucleotide sequence: TGTGCCAGCAGAAGGGGCTTGAACACTGAAGCTTTCTTT.

This clone was recorded once. The rearrangement joins TRBV7-2 to TRBJ1-6; D is ambiguous. Germline-derived CDR1 and CDR2 are SGHTA and FQGNSA. V was trimmed by 4 bases and J by 0 bases, leaving 13 bases between them. The CDR3 runs to 17 residues. CDR3 bases: TGTGCCAGCAGCTGGGCGGGCAGGAGCTCCTATAATTCACCCCTCCACTTT. Translated, it gives CASSWAGRSSYNSPLHF.

The rearrangement links TRBV2 to TRBJ2-7, with unresolved D. Trimming removed 9 bases at V and 3 bases at J, with 15 bases between. Germline-derived CDR1 and CDR2 are SNHLY and FYNNEI. The length of the CDR3 is 13 residues. CDR3 in DNA: TGTGCCAGGTTTAACATGGTAGGCTACGAGCAGTACTTC. Translating it yields CARFNMVGYEQYF.

The gene calls are TRBV7-9 and TRBJ1-4, with 8 bases lining up with TRBD1. The CDR3 totals 15 residues. Per germline, CDR1 SEHNR and CDR2 FQNEAQ (reference sequence). The ends lost 1 base at V and 8 bases at J; junction bases unmatched: 6. CDR3 amino acids: CASSLGQGAHEKLFF. As DNA, the CDR3 is TGTGCCAGCAGCTTAGGTCAGGGGGCTCACGAAAAACTGTTTTTT.

As concerns this clone: One end of the junction varies from germline; a read error may be responsible. The chain carries TRBV6-1 and TRBJ1-4; D is undetermined. Germline lookup yields CDR1 MNHNS and CDR2 SASEGT. The CDR3 consists of 15 residues. CDR3 loop: CASSGPIGAKEKLFF. Written as DNA, the CDR3 is TGTGCCAGCAGTGGCCCGATTGGCGCTAAGGAAAAACTGTTTTTT.

This chain connects TRBV10-3 to TRBJ2-3; D is uncertain. Germline loops: CDR1 ENHRY, CDR2 SYGVKD. The CDR3 is 13 residues long. The V and J ends lost 5 bases and 1 base respectively, with 7 bases between them. The CDR3 DNA reads TGTGCCATCAGTTTCCTAGGCACAGATACGCAGTATTTT. Translated, it gives CAISFLGTDTQYF.

The chain links TRBV10-3 to TRBJ2-2, with TRBD2 matching 9 bases. The CDR3 loop spans 16 amino acids. CDR1 and CDR2 from the germline V gene are ENHRY and SYGVKD. After removal of 7 bases from V and 1 base from J, the junction contained 7 bases not matched to a gene. In DNA form, the CDR3 reads TGTGCCATCAACCCCGGGACTAGCTGGAACACCGGGGAGCTGTTTTTT. Its protein product is CAINPGTSWNTGELFF.

The chain combines TRBV5-1 with TRBJ2-7, with 10 bases aligning to TRBD1. Unmatched junction bases numbered 4, after V lost 7 bases and J lost 3 bases. The CDR3 spans 13 residues. CDR1 is SGHRS and CDR2 is YFSETQ in the germline V gene. Here the CDR3 reads CASRWDRGYEQYF. For the CDR3, the DNA is TGCGCCAGCCGATGGGACAGGGGCTACGAGCAGTACTTC.

This clone was recorded once. The chain joins TRBV30 to TRBJ2-1; perhaps TRBD2 as D (6 bases). The germline CDR1 and CDR2 sequences are GTSNPN and SVGIG (reference sequence). The CDR3 is 18 amino acids. Trimming removed 1 base from V and 4 bases from J, with 23 bases in between. In nucleotides, the CDR3 is TGTGCCTGGAGTGACTGGAGGAGGGGTTTATTCCCATACAATGAGCAGTTCTTC. As protein: CAWSDWRRGLFPYNEQFF.

This sequence joins TRBV7-9 and TRBJ2-7, with 12 positions matching TRBD2. The CDR3 sequence is 17 residues long. Germline CDR1 SEHNR, CDR2 FQNEAQ (reference sequence). Trimming at V came to 8 bases and at J to 3 bases, leaving 14 bases not matched to a gene. Here the CDR3 DNA reads TGTGCCAGCGCTAAACAGACGGGACTAGCGGGTAACTACGAGCAGTACTTC. Translated, it gives CASAKQTGLAGNYEQYF.

The chain is built from TRBV5-1 and TRBJ2-1, with TRBD2 identical over 9 bases. The V segment lost 4 bases and the J segment 0 bases; nucleotides outside the gene matches: 2. Germline lookup yields CDR1 SGHRS and CDR2 YFSETQ. The CDR3 runs 15 residues. The CDR3 is CASSQLAGSYNEQFF. The CDR3 region has the DNA TGCGCCAGCAGCCAACTAGCGGGCTCCTACAATGAGCAGTTCTTC.

V usage is TRBV5-1 and J usage is TRBJ2-5; 12 positions agree with TRBD2. The germline CDR1 and CDR2 sequences are SGHRS and YFSETQ. This CDR3 has 16 residues. The ends lost 5 bases at V and 2 bases at J; junction bases unmatched: 7. CDR3 residues: CASRVLAGGGQETQYF. The CDR3 DNA follows: TGCGCCAGCAGAGTTCTAGCGGGAGGGGGGCAAGAGACCCAGTACTTC.

This chain uses TRBV4-1 with TRBJ2-3; a weak D match, TRBD2 (6 bases). This CDR3 has 20 residues. Trimming took off 0 bases at V and 0 bases at J, with 22 bases between the two ends. From germline, CDR1 is MGHRA and CDR2 YSYEKL. The CDR3 region has the DNA TGCGCCAGCAGCCAAGATGGGACGTTCCAGCGGGCCCCTAGCACAGATACGCAGTATTTT. It yields the protein CASSQDGTFQRAPSTDTQYF.

The chain couples TRBV6-5 to TRBJ1-2; D not certain. V was cut by 5 bases and J by 7 bases, with 11 bases left in between. This CDR3 is built from 12 residues. CDR1 MNHEY and CDR2 SVGAGI come from the germline V gene. Here the CDR3 reads CASSQPGGGYTF. The DNA for the CDR3 is TGTGCCAGCAGTCAACCGGGTGGTGGCTACACCTTC.

The rearrangement links TRBV5-1 to TRBJ2-5, with 13 bases lining up with TRBD2. The V gene end was trimmed by 2 bases and the J gene end by 12 bases; junction bases not matched to a gene: 10. Germline CDR1 reads SGHRS; CDR2 reads YFSETQ. There are 15 residues in the CDR3. DNA for the CDR3: TGCGCCAGCAGCTTCGGACTAGCGGGGGCCCCACCCGAGTACTTC. It specifies CASSFGLAGAPPEYF.

The chain recombines TRBV7-6 with TRBJ1-5, with D maybe TRBD1 (5 bases). V lost 3 bases, J lost 4 bases, and 7 bases lay in between. CDR1 is SGHVS, CDR2 FNYEAQ, per germline. This CDR3 contains 13 residues. CDR3 amino acids: CASSFAGNQPQHF. The CDR3, as DNA: TGTGCCAGCAGCTTTGCAGGGAATCAGCCCCAGCATTTT.

The chain recombines TRBV7-9 with TRBJ1-5; D possibly corresponds to TRBD1 (5 bases). The CDR3 totals 13 residues. Trimming shortened V by 3 bases and J by 7 bases, and 10 bases separated the two germline ends. The germline V gene encodes CDR1 SEHNR and CDR2 FQNEAQ (reference sequence). CDR3 bases: TGTGCCAGCAGCTTGGGCTGGGACCAGCCCCAGCATTTT. It specifies CASSLGWDQPQHF.

The chain uses TRBV5-6 and TRBJ1-6, with 7 bases fitting TRBD1. From germline, CDR1 is SGHDT and CDR2 YYEEEE. This CDR3 contains 15 residues. J lost 9 bases, V lost 3 bases, and 9 bases had no gene match. The CDR3 reads CASSSRQGLVSPLHF. DNA of the CDR3: TGTGCCAGCAGCTCGCGACAGGGTTTGGTTTCACCCCTCCACTTT.

The V call is TRBV11-2, the J call TRBJ1-5; 8 positions agree with TRBD1. The CDR3 has 15 residues. V lost 5 bases and J lost 1; bases outside the gene matches: 4. Germline CDR1 reads SGHAT; CDR2 reads FQNNGV. Written as DNA, the CDR3 is TGTGCCAGCAGCCTGGCAGGGGGCAGCAATCAGCCCCAGCATTTT. It specifies CASSLAGGSNQPQHF.

This clone was seen once. The gene calls are TRBV2 and TRBJ1-4; possibly TRBD1 for D (6 bases). Germline V CDR1 and CDR2: SNHLY, FYNNEI. V gave up 8 bases and J gave up 6 bases, with 10 bases separating them. The CDR3 spans 12 residues. CDR3 DNA sequence: TGTGCCAGCGGGGGGGCATATGAAAAACTGTTTTTT. This translates into CASGGAYEKLFF.

The chain links TRBV27 to TRBJ1-2, with TRBD1 matching 10 bases. V dropped 6 bases and J dropped 3; count of bases not matched to a gene: 4. CDR3 length equals 14 residues. Germline V gives CDR1 MNHEY, CDR2 SMNVEV (reference sequence). CDR3 residues: CASRRDRGHYGYTF. In nucleotides, the CDR3 is TGTGCCAGCAGAAGGGACAGGGGACACTATGGCTACACCTTC.

The V and J genes are TRBV6-6 and TRBJ2-5; 9 bases map to TRBD2. This CDR3 is built from 14 residues. The V and J ends lost 2 bases and 2 bases, in that order; junction bases with no gene match: 0. Germline-derived CDR1 and CDR2 are MNHNY and SVGAGI (reference sequence). The CDR3 nucleotides read TGTGCCAGCAGTTACCTAGCGGGGCAAGAGACCCAGTACTTC. This sequence encodes CASSYLAGQETQYF.

The sample holds one count of this clone. The chain is built from TRBV5-1 and TRBJ1-3, with D maybe TRBD1 (5 bases). The V and J ends lost 0 bases and 10 bases respectively, with 14 bases between them. The CDR3 covers 14 residues. Germline CDR1 reads SGHRS; CDR2 reads YFSETQ. The CDR3 here is CASSLGGLQATIYF. The CDR3 coding sequence is TGCGCCAGCAGCTTGGGGGGACTACAGGCTACCATATATTTT. The full variable domain, completed using reference TRBV5-1 and TRBJ1-3, is KAGVTQTPRYLIKTRGQQVTLSCSPISGHRSVSWYQQTPGQGLQFLFEYFSETQRNKGNFPGRFSGRQFSNSRSEMNVSTLELGDSALYLCASSLGGLQATIYFGEGSWLTVV.

The V and J genes are TRBV19 and TRBJ1-4, with D tentatively TRBD1 (5 bases). V shed 6 bases and J shed 9 bases, with 17 bases lying between them. There are 14 residues in the CDR3. CDR1 and CDR2 from the germline V gene are LNHDA and SQIVND (reference sequence). CDR3 DNA sequence: TGTGCCAGTAGCCTCCAAAACCAGGGTCAAAAACTGTTTTTT. Translating it yields CASSLQNQGQKLFF.

The chain recombines TRBV10-2 with TRBJ2-7; 12 nucleotides match TRBD1. This CDR3 contains 15 residues. Germline V gene sequence: CDR1 WSHSY, CDR2 SAAADI. V was clipped by 2 bases and J by 3 bases; unmatched bases: 2. In nucleotides, the CDR3 is TGCGCCAGCAGTGAGAGGGACAGGGGGCTCTACGAGCAGTACTTC. Translation: CASSERDRGLYEQYF.

This chain links TRBV9 with TRBJ1-2; D possibly corresponds to TRBD1 (6 bases). The CDR3 has 15 amino acids. Germline-derived CDR1 and CDR2 are SGDLS and YYNGEE. V lost 3 bases to trimming and J lost 2 bases, with 14 bases between them. CDR3: CASSAGGTPNYGYTF. CDR3 bases: TGTGCCAGCAGCGCGGGAGGGACACCGAACTATGGCTACACCTTC.

The CDR3: CASSPVGSGETQYF. DNA of the CDR3: TGTGCCAGCTCACCCGTAGGTAGTGGGGAGACCCAGTACTTC. V gene TRBV18 combines with J gene TRBJ2-5; D call uncertain. Deletions cut 3 bases from V and 5 bases from J, with 13 bases between. Germline CDR1 and CDR2: KGHSH and LQKENI. CDR3 length: 14 amino acids. Full variable domain (remainder filled in from reference TRBV18 and TRBJ2-5): NAGVMQNPRHLVRRRGQEARLRCSPMKGHSHVYWYRQLPEEGLKFMVYLQKENIIDESGMPKERFSAEFPKEGPSILRIQQVVRGDSAAYFCASSPVGSGETQYFGPGTRLLVL.

The chain has TRBV18 and TRBJ2-3; perhaps TRBD2 as D (7 bases). V shed 11 bases and J shed 1 base, with 13 bases lying between them. The length of the CDR3 is 13 residues. Germline CDR1 and CDR2: KGHSH and LQKENI. The CDR3 loop reads CAGGSGGTDTQYF. In DNA form, the CDR3 reads TGTGCCGGGGGCAGCGGGGGCACAGATACGCAGTATTTT.

The chain has TRBV6-1 and TRBJ2-7; the D gene is possibly TRBD1 (6 bases). The V gene's germline CDR1 is MNHNS and CDR2 SASEGT. There are 13 residues in the CDR3. The ends were cut back, 8 bases at V and 3 bases at J, with 14 bases in the middle. The CDR3 DNA follows: TGTGCCAGCCTTAGACAGGACAACTACGAGCAGTACTTC. Its translation: CASLRQDNYEQYF.

The chain has TRBV6-5 and TRBJ2-7; D could derive from TRBD1 or TRBD2 (6 bases each). This CDR3 is built from 16 residues. Looked up from germline, CDR1 is MNHEY and CDR2 is SVGAGI. Trimming removed 0 bases at V and 1 base at J, with 13 bases between. The CDR3 here is CASSYSSRGGSYEQYF. The CDR3 nucleotides read TGTGCCAGCAGTTACTCGAGTAGAGGGGGGTCCTACGAGCAGTACTTC.